The clone carrying this TCR beta chain was detected only a few times. Its antigen is undetermined. These data are taken from a study of post-analysis software for immune sequencing data. Whole-study results and caveats: TRBV segments more frequent in patients than in controls numbered roughly 5 and included TRBV5-6, TRBV5-1 and TRBV20-1.

TCR beta cDNA libraries included unique molecular identifiers. TCRdb re-called the PCR reads with MiXCR, one entry per CDR3 protein. The sample comprises approximately 150,000 distinct CDR3 sequences, around 28% of which are singletons, and 1.5% rests with the top ten. The CDR3 runs 15 residues. Germline V lookup: CDR1 SEHNR, CDR2 FQNEAQ (reference sequence). V lost 5 bases and J lost 4; bases outside the gene matches: 8. The chain carries TRBV7-9 and TRBJ2-5; 9 bases match TRBD1. This receptor was identified in a girl aged 10-17 years with multiple sclerosis. The sequencing sample was made of blood. The chain's CDR3 is CASSVGDRDRETQYF. The DNA of the CDR3 is TGTGCCAGCAGCGTCGGGGACAGGGACAGAGAGACCCAGTACTTC.